This T cell receptor beta chain stems from a study of T cell responses to AZD1222 COVID-19 vaccine. On this clone itself: Its cognate antigen is unknown.

Study-level findings and limits: Nearly half of unique spike-specific TCRs reportedly avoided B.1.351 and B.1.1.7 mutated regions. Vaccine-related CD4 TCRs covered spike, predominating at 160-218 and 743-854. White British people made up most donors, females outnumbered males, and clonal diversity was possibly underestimated.

Assay used: immunoSEQ multiplex PCR; TCRdb lists only in-frame clones, some missing. Among approximately 79,000 clones listed, roughly 80% were seen once. The CDR3 sequence is 15 residues long. From germline, CDR1 is LGHDT and CDR2 YNNKEL (reference sequence). Trimming removed 5 bases at V and 1 base at J, with 12 bases between. The sample here was peripheral blood, taken 28 days after the second AZD1222 dose. The sequence derives from an adult who received the AZD1222 COVID-19 vaccine. V and J are TRBV3-1 (or the pseudogene TRBV3-2) and TRBJ1-5, with a weak D call TRBD1 (6 bases). CDR3 DNA sequence: TGTGCCAGCAGCGCGAATACAGGGAGCAATCAGCCCCAGCATTTT. Translation: CASSANTGSNQPQHF.